Listed here are 10 T cell receptor beta chains from one sample, sequenced in a study of identifying expanded T cells in peripheral blood. Clones were read by immunoSEQ multiplex PCR, and TCRdb kept only the in-frame ones, dropping some. The sample has roughly 75,000 clones; approximately 87% are singletons. Source material: blood. These receptors all come from a person aged 18-70 years in good health.

The chain combines TRBV2 with TRBJ2-1; D uncertain. V was cut by 11 bases and J by 6 bases, with 20 bases left in between. The germline CDR1 and CDR2 sequences are SNHLY and FYNNEI. The CDR3 consists of 14 residues. The CDR3 nucleotides read TGTGCCGCGAGGCGTCCGGGTTTGGCCAATGAGCAGTTCTTC. Its protein product is CAARRPGLANEQFF.

This chain connects TRBV28 to TRBJ2-3; D is possibly TRBD1 (6 bases). CDR1 MDHEN and CDR2 SYDVKM come from the germline V gene. Trimming pared 3 bases from V and 0 bases from J, leaving 13 bases between. The CDR3 runs to 16 residues. The CDR3 DNA reads as TGTGCCAGCAGTTTTTTACAGGGTTCTAGCACAGATACGCAGTATTTT. Amino acids: CASSFLQGSSTDTQYF.

CDR3 sequence reads: CASSLGLAPDTQYF. The CDR3, as DNA: TGTGCCAGCAGCTTAGGTCTAGCCCCAGATACGCAGTATTTT. The chain joins TRBV7-2 to TRBJ2-3, with a weak D call TRBD2 (5 bases). Trimming left V 1 base short and J 4 bases short, with 9 bases between. The CDR3 extends over 14 amino acids. The germline V gene has CDR1 SGHTA and CDR2 FQGNSA.

The chain employs TRBV7-2 and TRBJ1-5, with no clear D. Germline CDR1 and CDR2: SGHTA and FQGNSA. The CDR3 totals 15 residues. The ends were cut back, 0 bases at V and 5 bases at J, with 11 bases in the middle. The CDR3 DNA is TGTGCCAGCAGCTTAGCGCCCGGGTGGGATCAGCCCCAGCATTTT. Its protein is CASSLAPGWDQPQHF. Based on the CDR3 plus reference TRBV7-2 and TRBJ1-5, the full variable domain is GAGVSQSPSNKVTEKGKDVELRCDPISGHTALYWYRQSLGQGLEFLIYFQGNSAPDKSGLPSDRFSAERTGGSVSTLTIQRTQQEDSAVYLCASSLAPGWDQPQHFGDGTRLSIL.

This chain links TRBV9 with TRBJ2-1; 11 nucleotides agree with TRBD2. Trimming took 4 bases from V and 5 from J; bases not matched to a gene: 8. The germline V gene encodes CDR1 SGDLS and CDR2 YYNGEE. There are 16 residues in the CDR3. The CDR3 loop is CASSPRLAGNNNEQFF. The CDR3 nucleotides are TGTGCCAGCAGCCCCAGACTAGCGGGGAACAACAATGAGCAGTTCTTC.

The chain uses TRBV14 and TRBJ2-7, with no clear D. The CDR3 extends over 13 amino acids. Germline CDR1 is SGHDN and CDR2 is FVKESK. V was shortened by 1 base and J by 6 bases, with 10 bases between the two germline ends. The CDR3 region is CASSQGGYGEQYF. The CDR3 DNA reads as TGTGCCAGCAGCCAAGGAGGCTACGGCGAGCAGTACTTC.

This rearrangement joins TRBV27 to TRBJ2-3; 9 positions agree with TRBD2. Trimming took 4 bases from V and 5 from J; bases not matched to a gene: 10. The CDR3 consists of 16 residues. The germline V gene has CDR1 MNHEY and CDR2 SMNVEV (reference sequence). As DNA, the CDR3 is TGTGCCAGCAGTTCTCTAAGCGGGGGGAGGGGAGATACGCAGTATTTT. This codes for CASSSLSGGRGDTQYF.

The V call is TRBV6-6, the J call TRBJ1-5, with D maybe TRBD1 (6 bases). The CDR3 is 13 residues long. Germline V CDR1 and CDR2: MNHNY, SVGAGI (reference sequence). The CDR3 protein is CAGGLYSNQPQHF. The CDR3 bases are TGTGCAGGGGGACTTTATAGCAATCAGCCCCAGCATTTT.

The chain is built from TRBV11-2 and TRBJ2-7; D gene unclear. The CDR3 runs 12 residues. From germline, CDR1 is SGHAT and CDR2 FQNNGV. V was trimmed by 6 bases and J by 2 bases, leaving 8 bases between them. CDR3 in amino acids: CASRENAYEQYF. In DNA form, the CDR3 reads TGTGCCAGCAGGGAGAACGCCTACGAGCAGTACTTC.

The chain links TRBV28 to TRBJ2-1; TRBD1 agrees at 7 bases. The CDR3 is made up of 18 amino acids. The trim removed 1 base at V and 4 bases at J, leaving 13 bases unmatched. The germline gives CDR1 MDHEN, CDR2 SYDVKM. This chain's CDR3 is CASSLYLMTGPTYNEQFF. CDR3 nucleotides: TGTGCCAGCAGTTTATACCTGATGACAGGGCCGACTTACAATGAGCAGTTCTTC.